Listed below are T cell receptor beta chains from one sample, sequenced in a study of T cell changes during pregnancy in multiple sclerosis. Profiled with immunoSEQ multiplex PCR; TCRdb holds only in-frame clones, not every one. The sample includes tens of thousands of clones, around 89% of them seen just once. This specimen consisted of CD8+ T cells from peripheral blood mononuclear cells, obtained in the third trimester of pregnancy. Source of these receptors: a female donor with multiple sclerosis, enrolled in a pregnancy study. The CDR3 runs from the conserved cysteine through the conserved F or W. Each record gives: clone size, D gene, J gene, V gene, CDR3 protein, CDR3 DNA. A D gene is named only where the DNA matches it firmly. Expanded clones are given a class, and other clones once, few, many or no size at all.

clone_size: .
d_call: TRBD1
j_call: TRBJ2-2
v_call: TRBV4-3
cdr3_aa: CASSQRSGQKNTGELFF
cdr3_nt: TGCGCCAGCAGCCAAAGATCGGGACAGAAGAACACCGGGGAGCTGTTTTTT

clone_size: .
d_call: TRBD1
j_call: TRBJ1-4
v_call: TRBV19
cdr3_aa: CAVGQGFVTNEKLFF
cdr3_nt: TGTGCCGTAGGACAGGGGTTTGTAACTAATGAAAAACTGTTTTTT

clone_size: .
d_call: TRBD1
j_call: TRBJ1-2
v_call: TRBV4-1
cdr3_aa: CASSQPDRTYGYTF
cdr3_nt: TGCGCCAGCAGCCAACCGGACAGGACCTATGGCTACACCTTC

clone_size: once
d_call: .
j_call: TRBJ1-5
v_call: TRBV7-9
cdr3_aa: CASSLGRGPDQPQHF
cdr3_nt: TGTGCCAGCAGCTTGGGCAGGGGACCCGATCAGCCCCAGCATTTT

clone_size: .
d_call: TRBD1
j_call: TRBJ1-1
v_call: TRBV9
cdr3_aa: CASSPGTGVNSEAFF
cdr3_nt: TGTGCCAGCAGCCCAGGGACAGGGGTAAATTCTGAAGCTTTCTTT

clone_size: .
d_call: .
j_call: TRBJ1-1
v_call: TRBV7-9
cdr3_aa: CASSAGPNTEAFF
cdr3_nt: TGTGCCAGCAGCGCGGGTCCTAACACTGAAGCTTTCTTT

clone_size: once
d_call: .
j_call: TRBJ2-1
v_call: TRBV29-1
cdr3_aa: CSVDGGEQFF
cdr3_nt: TGCAGCGTTGACGGGGGTGAGCAGTTCTTC

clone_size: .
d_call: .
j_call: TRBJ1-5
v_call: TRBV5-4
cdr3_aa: CASSLGEARGEPQHF
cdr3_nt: TGTGCCAGCAGCTTGGGGGAGGCGAGGGGTGAGCCCCAGCATTTT

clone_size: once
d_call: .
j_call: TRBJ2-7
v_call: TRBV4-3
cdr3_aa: CASSQDVLLYEQYF
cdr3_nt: TGCGCCAGCAGCCAAGATGTTCTACTCTACGAGCAGTACTTC

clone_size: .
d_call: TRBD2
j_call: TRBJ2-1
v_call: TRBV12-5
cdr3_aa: CASAPPSGGENEQFF
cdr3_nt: TGTGCTAGTGCCCCCCCGAGCGGGGGGGAGAATGAGCAGTTCTTC

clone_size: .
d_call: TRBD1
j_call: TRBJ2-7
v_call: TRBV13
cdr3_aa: CASSLGPTGAYEQYF
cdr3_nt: TGTGCCAGCAGCTTAGGCCCGACAGGGGCCTACGAGCAGTACTTC

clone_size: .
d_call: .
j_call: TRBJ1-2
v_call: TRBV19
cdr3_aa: CASRTGPYGYTF
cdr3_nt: TGTGCCAGTAGAACAGGGCCCTATGGCTACACCTTC

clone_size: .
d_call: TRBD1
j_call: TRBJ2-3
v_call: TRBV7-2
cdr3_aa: CASSLPTGPTDTQYF
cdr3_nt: TGTGCCAGCAGCCTCCCGACAGGGCCCACAGATACGCAGTATTTT

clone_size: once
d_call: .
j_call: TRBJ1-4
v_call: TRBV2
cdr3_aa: CASIGGATNEKLFF
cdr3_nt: TGTGCCAGCATCGGGGGAGCAACTAATGAAAAACTGTTTTTT

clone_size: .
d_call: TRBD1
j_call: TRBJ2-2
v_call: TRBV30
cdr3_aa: CAWSVTGAGGELFF
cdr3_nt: TGTGCCTGGAGTGTGACAGGGGCGGGCGGGGAGCTGTTTTTT

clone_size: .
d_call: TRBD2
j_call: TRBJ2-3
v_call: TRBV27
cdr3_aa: CASSLVGGFLDTQYF
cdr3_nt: TGTGCCAGCAGTTTAGTCGGGGGGTTTCTAGATACGCAGTATTTT

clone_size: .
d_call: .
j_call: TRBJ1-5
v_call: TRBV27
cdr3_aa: CASSDLASAGANQPQHF
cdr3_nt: TGTGCCAGCTCAGATTTAGCGTCGGCAGGGGCTAATCAGCCCCAGCATTTT

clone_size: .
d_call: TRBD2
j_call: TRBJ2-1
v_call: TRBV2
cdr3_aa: CASSWGLAGGGNEQFF
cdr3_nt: TGTGCCAGCAGTTGGGGACTAGCGGGAGGAGGGAATGAGCAGTTCTTC

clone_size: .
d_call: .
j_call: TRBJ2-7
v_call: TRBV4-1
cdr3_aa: CASSHGDVDYAYEQYF
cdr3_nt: TGCGCCAGCAGCCACGGTGATGTTGACTACGCCTACGAGCAGTACTTC

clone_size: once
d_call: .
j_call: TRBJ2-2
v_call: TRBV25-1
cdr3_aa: CASSEPLDGAGELFF
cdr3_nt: TGTGCCAGCAGTGAACCACTAGATGGGGCCGGGGAGCTGTTTTTT

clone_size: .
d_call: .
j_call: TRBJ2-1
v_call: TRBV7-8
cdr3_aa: CASSLAPRVHNEQFF
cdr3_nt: TGTGCCAGCAGCTTAGCGCCGAGGGTACACAATGAGCAGTTCTTC

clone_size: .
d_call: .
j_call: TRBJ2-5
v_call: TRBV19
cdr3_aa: CASSIFGSQRETQYF
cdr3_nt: TGTGCCAGTAGTATATTTGGGAGCCAGCGGGAGACCCAGTACTTC

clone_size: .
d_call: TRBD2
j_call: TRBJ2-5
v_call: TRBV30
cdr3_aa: CAWSVPPTSSGRALGETQYF
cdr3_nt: TGTGCCTGGAGTGTACCCCCCACGTCTAGCGGGAGGGCCCTGGGAGAGACCCAGTACTTC

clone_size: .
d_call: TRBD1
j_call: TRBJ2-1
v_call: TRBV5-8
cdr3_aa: CASSSGQGYNEQFF
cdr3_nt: TGTGCCAGCAGTTCCGGACAGGGGTACAATGAGCAGTTCTTC

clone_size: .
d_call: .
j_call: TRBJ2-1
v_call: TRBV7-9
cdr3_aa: CASSPPLDSSPLGFF
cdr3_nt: TGTGCCAGCAGCCCCCCCCTGGACAGTTCACCCCTCGGGTTCTTC

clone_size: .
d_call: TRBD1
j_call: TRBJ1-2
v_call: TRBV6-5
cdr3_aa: CASSYNGLGGDGYTF
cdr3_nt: TGTGCCAGCAGTTACAACGGATTAGGGGGCGATGGCTACACCTTC

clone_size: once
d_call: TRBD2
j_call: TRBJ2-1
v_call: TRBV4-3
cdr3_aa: CASSQDPSGGRLHEQFF
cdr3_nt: TGCGCCAGCAGCCAAGATCCTAGCGGGGGTCGGTTGCATGAGCAGTTCTTC

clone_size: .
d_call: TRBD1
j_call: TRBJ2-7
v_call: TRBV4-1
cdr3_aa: CASSPMQGVYEQYF
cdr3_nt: TGCGCCAGCAGCCCTATGCAGGGGGTCTACGAGCAGTACTTC

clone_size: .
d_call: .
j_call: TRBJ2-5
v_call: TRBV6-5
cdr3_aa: CASSYGGVGYQETQYF
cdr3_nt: TGTGCCAGCAGTTACGGCGGGGTCGGGTACCAAGAGACCCAGTACTTC

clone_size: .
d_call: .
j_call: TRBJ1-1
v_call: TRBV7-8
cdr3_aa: CASSSGTKNTEAFF
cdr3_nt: TGTGCCAGCAGCTCGGGGACTAAGAACACTGAAGCTTTCTTT

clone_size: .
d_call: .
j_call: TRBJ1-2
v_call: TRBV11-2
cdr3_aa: CASSTLTGINYGYTF
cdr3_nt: TGTGCCAGCAGCACCCTAACAGGAATCAACTATGGCTACACCTTC

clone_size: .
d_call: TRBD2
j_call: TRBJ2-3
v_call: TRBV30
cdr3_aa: CAWTRTSGTDTQYF
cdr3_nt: TGTGCCTGGACCCGGACTAGCGGCACAGATACGCAGTATTTT

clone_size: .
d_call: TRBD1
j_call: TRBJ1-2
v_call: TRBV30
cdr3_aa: CAWSLQGERNYGYTF
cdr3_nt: TGTGCCTGGAGTCTACAGGGGGAGCGGAACTATGGCTACACCTTC

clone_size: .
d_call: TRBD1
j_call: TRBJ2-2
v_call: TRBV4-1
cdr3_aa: CASSSLGQANTGELFF
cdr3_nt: TGCGCCAGCAGCTCCTTAGGACAGGCGAACACCGGGGAGCTGTTTTTT

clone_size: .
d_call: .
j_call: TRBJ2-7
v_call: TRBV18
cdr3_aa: CASSAGTYGLVEQYF
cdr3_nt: TGTGCCAGCTCAGCCGGGACATATGGCTTGGTCGAGCAGTACTTC

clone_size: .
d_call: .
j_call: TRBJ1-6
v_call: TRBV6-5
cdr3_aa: CASSYSGAGDSPLHF
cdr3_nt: TGTGCCAGCAGTTACTCGGGGGCGGGTGATTCACCCCTCCACTTT

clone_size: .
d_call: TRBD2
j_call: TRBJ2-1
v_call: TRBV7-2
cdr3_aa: CASSLLGSGNEQFF
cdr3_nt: TGTGCCAGCAGCTTACTGGGTAGCGGGAATGAGCAGTTCTTC

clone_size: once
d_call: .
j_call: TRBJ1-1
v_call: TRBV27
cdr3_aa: CASSLGTGVNTEAFF
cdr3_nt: TGTGCCAGCAGTCTTGGAACGGGGGTGAACACTGAAGCTTTCTTT

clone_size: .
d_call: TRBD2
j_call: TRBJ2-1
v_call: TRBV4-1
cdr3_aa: CASSPEGGGVDEQFF
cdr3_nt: TGCGCCAGCAGCCCCGAAGGCGGGGGGGTGGATGAGCAGTTCTTC

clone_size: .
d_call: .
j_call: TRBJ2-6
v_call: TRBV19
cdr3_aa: CASSRASGANVLTF
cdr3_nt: TGTGCCAGTAGTAGGGCCTCTGGGGCCAACGTCCTGACTTTC